The T cell receptor beta chain under discussion was sequenced for a study of blood T cells in healthy people across ages. Trimming removed 3 bases from V and 4 bases from J, with 9 bases in between. Germline lookup yields CDR1 SGHAT and CDR2 FQDESV (reference sequence). There are 14 residues in the CDR3. Alongside a J-beta primer mix, a sample-barcoded 5' primer served in a second PCR lasting roughly 7 to 12 cycles. TCRdb re-called the 5' RACE reads with MiXCR, one entry per CDR3 protein. This table holds around 1,800,000 distinct CDR3 sequences, approximately 40% found once. Each sample had at least 7 million PBMCs isolated. Samples each had at least 5.5 micrograms of total RNA extracted. Findings and limits, study-wide: In the absence of known donor CMV status, changes in expanded clonotypes were possibly confounded.

With respect to this clonotype: Its antigen remains unknown.

The sample was blood. The chain uses TRBV11-1 and TRBJ2-2; D gene ambiguous. This receptor was obtained from a human donor in good health. This CDR3 is CASSFILGTGELFF. The CDR3 DNA sequence: TGTGCCAGCAGCTTTATATTGGGCACCGGGGAGCTGTTTTTT.